The clone carrying this TCR beta chain was recorded at least ten times. Antigen specificity is unknown. The data were taken from a study of blood T cells in healthy people across ages. A second PCR of roughly 7 to 11 cycles used a sample-barcoded 5' primer and a J-beta primer mix. Via MiXCR, TCRdb re-called the 5' RACE reads, giving one row per CDR3 protein. The table includes fewer than 750,000 distinct CDR3 sequences, 40% to 65% detected once. Each donor had approximately 10 milliliters of peripheral blood drawn. Isolation yielded PBMCs, at least 7 million per sample, in every case. Study outcomes and limitations: Investigators treated diversity estimates from one million T cells as underestimates. Using unsorted PBMCs precluded a conclusive naive versus antigen-experienced comparison.

The CDR3 sequence is 16 residues long. The V end lost 5 bases, the J end lost 7 bases, and 21 bases lay between the germline ends. Germline values: CDR1 SSHAT, CDR2 FNYEAQ (reference sequence). The source material was blood. This clonotype was obtained from a woman aged 80 or over in good health. V gene TRBV7-7 combines with J gene TRBJ2-1; D is ambiguous. The CDR3 DNA is TGTGCCAGCAGCCACGGAGCTGGAGCTTTTTCAAATGAGCAGTTCTTC. This codes for CASSHGAGAFSNEQFF.